This T cell receptor beta chain was documented in a study of tumor-infiltrating lymphocytes in primary liver carcinoma. Study context: Each of the growths was stage T1-T3 N0M0, extending roughly 4.2 to 11 cm across. Study-level findings and limits: Tumor-adjacent and tumor-blood pairs shared less of their repertoires than tumor region pairs shared. Tumors and blood were compared for top-250-clone fraction, and tumors had the significantly higher value (p = 0.039).

V was pared by 1 base and J by 3 bases, with 10 bases between. From germline, CDR1 is SGHAT and CDR2 FQDESV (reference sequence). The length of the CDR3 is 15 residues. Unsorted whole blood yielded the blood RNA, and germline DNA was also extracted. Every patient had chronic HBV infection and was treatment-naive. Concerning this clonotype itself: Its antigen is not known.

A primer matching the constant region was used to make TCR beta cDNA from approximately 520 ng of total RNA. What produced the TCR beta libraries was three nested multiplex PCR rounds using slightly modified ARM-PCR. The first two PCR rounds used TRBV1-TRBV30 forward primers with a C-beta reverse primer, roughly 11 cycles each. One entry per CDR3 protein, called by TCRdb with MiXCR from the multiplex PCR reads. Of 250,000 to 400,000 distinct CDR3 sequences in the sample, approximately 65% were seen once. The chain uses TRBV11-1 and TRBJ2-4; perhaps TRBD2 as D (5 bases). The receptor's source is a man in his forties with primary liver carcinoma and hepatitis B virus infection. What was sequenced was peripheral blood. CDR3 protein: CASSLELGVKNIQYF. The CDR3 DNA reads as TGTGCCAGCAGCTTAGAGCTGGGAGTCAAAAACATTCAGTACTTC.